The 15 T cell receptor beta chains below all came from one sample that was sequenced in a study of T cells in Graves' hyperthyroidism and ophthalmopathy. Amplified regions were TCR beta CDR3 sequences from RNA transcripts. RT-PCR in the first round (using the HTBI primer set) targeted the TCR CDR3. TCRdb fed the multiplex PCR reads into MiXCR, producing one record per CDR3 protein. The sample yields over 400,000 distinct CDR3 sequences, 22% seen once. Sequencing was performed on blood. The receptor source for this set is a woman between 65 and 79 years old with Graves' ophthalmopathy.

This clonotype has at least ten counts. This chain joins TRBV28 and TRBJ1-5; 8 bases are a match to TRBD1. CDR1 and CDR2 from the germline V gene are MDHEN and SYDVKM. V gave up 5 bases and J gave up 2 bases; unmatched junction bases: 5. This CDR3 spans 15 amino acids. The CDR3 loop is CASSPLTGGNQPQHF. The DNA of the CDR3 is TGTGCCAGCAGTCCCCTGACAGGGGGCAATCAGCCCCAGCATTTT. The full variable domain, completed using reference TRBV28 and TRBJ1-5, is DVKVTQSSRYLVKRTGEKVFLECVQDMDHENMFWYRQDPGLGLRLIYFSYDVKMKEKGDIPEGYSVSREKKERFSLILESASTNQTSMYLCASSPLTGGNQPQHFGDGTRLSIL.

The V gene is TRBV6-2 or TRBV6-3, the J gene TRBJ1-2; weak D call: TRBD1 (5 bases). The CDR3 has 15 residues. From germline, CDR1 is MNHEY and CDR2 SVGEGT. The V and J ends lost 5 bases and 2 bases respectively, with 15 bases between them. The CDR3 here is CASSALGTENYGYTF. CDR3 nucleotide sequence: TGTGCCAGCAGTGCCCTTGGGACTGAAAACTATGGCTACACCTTC.

This clonotype was found a few times. This sequence joins TRBV30 and TRBJ2-4; 7 bases agree with TRBD2. The J segment lost 9 bases and the V segment lost 5 bases, leaving 13 bases of the junction unmatched. The CDR3 runs to 14 residues. Germline-derived CDR1 and CDR2 are GTSNPN and SVGIG (reference sequence). In nucleotides, the CDR3 is TGTGCCTGGGAGCGGGGCGGCAGGGACGGCATTCAGTACTTC. It codes for CAWERGGRDGIQYF.

The CDR3 loop is CASSFTLVGGYTF. The CDR3 bases are TGTGCCAGCAGCTTTACTTTAGTAGGAGGCTACACCTTC. The chain is built from TRBV7-9 and TRBJ1-2; D gene unclear. The CDR3 extends over 13 amino acids. Per the germline V gene, CDR1 is SEHNR and CDR2 is FQNEAQ (reference sequence). V lost 3 bases and J 8 bases, leaving 13 bases between the germline ends. The variable domain in full, with the rest retrieved from reference TRBV7-9 and TRBJ1-2, is DTGVSQNPRHKITKRGQNVTFRCDPISEHNRLYWYRQTLGQGPEFLTYFQNEAQLEKSRLLSDRFSAERPKGSFSTLEIQRTEQGDSAMYLCASSFTLVGGYTFGSGTRLTVV.

This sequence joins TRBV10-1 and TRBJ1-2; TRBD1 aligns across 7 bases. The CDR3 sequence is 14 residues long. The trim removed 4 bases at V and 5 bases at J, leaving 7 bases unmatched. The germline CDR1 and CDR2 sequences are WNHNN and SYGVQD (reference sequence). The CDR3 nucleotides read TGCGCCAGCAGTGGGACAGGCCGTTCTTATGGCTACACCTTC. It is translated as CASSGTGRSYGYTF.

Comment on this clonotype: A single base separates this from a much larger clone, so it may be a read error. The chain has TRBV2 and TRBJ2-1; no clear D. The CDR3 covers 14 residues. Germline loops: CDR1 SNHLY, CDR2 FYNNEI. CDR3 protein: CASSRSRLGNEQLF. The CDR3 coding sequence is TGTGCCAGCAGTCGTAGCCGACTGGGTAATGAGCAGCTCTTC.

This clonotype was recorded many times. The V and J genes are TRBV20-1 and TRBJ1-1; 7 bases fit TRBD1. The CDR3 loop spans 13 amino acids. Germline loops: CDR1 DFQATT, CDR2 SNEGSKA (reference sequence). V shed 6 bases, J shed 13 bases, and the junction held 17 bases outside the gene matches. The CDR3 DNA follows: TGCAGTGCCCTTCTTACAGGGGTGGTCAAGGGTTTCTTT. Protein sequence: CSALLTGVVKGFF.

This clonotype was seen many times. V usage is TRBV28 and J usage is TRBJ1-2, with D possibly being TRBD1 (5 bases). Trimming left V 3 bases short and J 4 bases short, with 6 bases between. The CDR3 has 12 amino acids. Germline CDR1 reads MDHEN; CDR2 reads SYDVKM. DNA for the CDR3: TGTGCCAGCAGTTTGACAGCCTATGGCTACACCTTC. Its translation: CASSLTAYGYTF.

The chain links TRBV6-2 or TRBV6-3 to TRBJ2-3, with 8 bases lining up with TRBD1. Germline lookup yields CDR1 MNHEY and CDR2 SVGEGT. J lost 4 bases, V lost 2 bases, and 5 bases had no gene match. The CDR3 runs to 15 residues. This CDR3 is CASSYPGQGPDTQYF. CDR3 DNA: TGTGCCAGCAGTTACCCCGGACAGGGCCCAGATACGCAGTATTTT.

This clonotype turned up a few times. The gene calls are TRBV28 and TRBJ1-5; D not resolved. CDR1 and CDR2 from the germline V gene are MDHEN and SYDVKM. The CDR3 covers 16 residues. V lost 3 bases, J lost 0 bases, and 12 bases lay in between. In nucleotides, the CDR3 is TGTGCCAGCAGTTTTACGGAGACTTCTAGCAATCAGCCCCAGCATTTT. Encoded protein: CASSFTETSSNQPQHF.

This sequence joins TRBV6-1 and TRBJ2-7; D unclear. The germline V gene encodes CDR1 MNHNS and CDR2 SASEGT. This CDR3 is 14 amino acids long. Trimming pared 5 bases from V and 4 bases from J, leaving 15 bases between. The CDR3 is CASSPLGLKYEQYF. DNA of the CDR3: TGTGCCAGCAGTCCGTTGGGCTTAAAATACGAGCAGTACTTC.

V gene TRBV5-1 combines with J gene TRBJ1-6, with a weak D call TRBD1 (5 bases). Per the germline V gene, CDR1 is SGHRS and CDR2 is YFSETQ. The CDR3 contains 16 residues. Trimming stripped 3 bases from V and 3 bases from J, with 13 bases between. CDR3 nucleotide sequence: TGCGCCAGCAGCTGGTGGGGCTTGGGCTATAATTCACCCCTCCACTTT. Its translation: CASSWWGLGYNSPLHF.

The chain joins TRBV27 to TRBJ2-5, with TRBD1 matching over 11 bases. Germline values: CDR1 MNHEY, CDR2 SMNVEV (reference sequence). The length of the CDR3 is 16 residues. The J segment lost 13 bases and the V segment lost 5 bases, leaving 18 bases of the junction unmatched. CDR3 nucleotides: TGTGCCAGCAGTCCTCACAGAGCCGGGACAGGGGGTTATCTGTACTTC. As protein: CASSPHRAGTGGYLYF.

The CDR3 DNA follows: TGTGCCAGCAGCAAGAGACAGGGTTTCGGAAACACCATATATTTT. It yields the protein CASSKRQGFGNTIYF. The chain joins TRBV7-2 to TRBJ1-3; 7 bases are shared with TRBD1. This CDR3 contains 15 residues. The J segment lost 4 bases and the V segment lost 5 bases, leaving 8 bases of the junction unmatched. Per the germline V gene, CDR1 is SGHTA and CDR2 is FQGNSA.

This clonotype was seen more than once but under ten times. The rearrangement joins TRBV5-1 to TRBJ2-3; a weak D match, TRBD2 (7 bases). CDR3 length equals 17 residues. CDR1 and CDR2 from the germline V gene are SGHRS and YFSETQ. Trimming cost V 6 bases and J 0 bases, with 20 bases left between them. The chain's CDR3 is CASTGRSGGASTDTQYF. The CDR3 coding sequence is TGCGCCAGCACCGGTAGGAGTGGGGGGGCCAGCACAGATACGCAGTATTTT.